The source of this TCR beta chain is a study of T cells in Graves' hyperthyroidism and ophthalmopathy. Study-wide context: Peripheral blood was collected at initial diagnosis, before any treatment.

Findings and caveats of the study: Blood also contained most expanded thyroid clonotypes above 0.001.

The CDR3 is 15 amino acids. CDR1 SGHDN and CDR2 FVKESK come from the germline V gene. V gave up 4 bases and J gave up 5 bases; unmatched junction bases: 6. Authors of the study amplified TCR beta CDR3 regions from RNA transcripts. The TCR CDR3 was amplified in a first-round RT-PCR using the HTBI primer set. TCRdb re-analysed the multiplex PCR reads in MiXCR, keeping a single row per CDR3 protein. Among 700,000 or so distinct CDR3 sequences listed, about a sixth were seen once. Points on this clonotype: Its target is unknown.

Exclusion of patients followed from uncontrolled infection, other autoimmune disease, pregnancy or lactation. Diagnoses rested on clinical symptoms, serum thyroxine and TRAb, thyroid ultrasound and orbital computed tomography. The sequenced sample was blood. The origin of this receptor is a man aged 18 to 30 with Graves' hyperthyroidism. The genes are TRBV14 and TRBJ2-2; TRBD1 aligns across 8 bases. The CDR3 reads CASSPDRGWTGELFF. In nucleotides, the CDR3 is TGTGCCAGCAGCCCTGACAGGGGCTGGACCGGGGAGCTGTTTTTT.